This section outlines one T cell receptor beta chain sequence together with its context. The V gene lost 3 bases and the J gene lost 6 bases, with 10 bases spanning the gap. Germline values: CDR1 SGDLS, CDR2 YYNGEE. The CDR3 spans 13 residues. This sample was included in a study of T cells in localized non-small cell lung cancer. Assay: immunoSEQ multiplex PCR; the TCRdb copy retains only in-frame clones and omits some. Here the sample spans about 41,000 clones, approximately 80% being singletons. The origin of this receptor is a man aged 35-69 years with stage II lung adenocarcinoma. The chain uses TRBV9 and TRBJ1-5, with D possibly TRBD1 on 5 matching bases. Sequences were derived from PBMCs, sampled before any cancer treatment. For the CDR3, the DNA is TGTGCCAGCAGCGGTGGCGGGGGTCAGCCCCAGCATTTT. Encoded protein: CASSGGGGQPQHF.